This is a list of T cell receptor beta chains from one sample in a study of T-cell reconstitution after alpha-beta-depleted transplantation in children. TCRdb reprocessed the PCR reads via MiXCR and lists one record per CDR3 protein. There are around 450,000 distinct CDR3 sequences in the sample; 43% occur only once, and under 35% lies in the top ten. Material: PBMCs, obtained before TCRalphabeta/CD19-depleted stem cell transplant. All receptors come from a girl aged 2 to 10 with aplastic anemia, due to receive a stem cell transplant. The CDR3 runs from the conserved cysteine through the conserved F or W. A D gene is named only where the DNA matches it firmly. Clone size, where shown, is once, few, many, or a class for clones that have expanded.

NA	TRBJ2-5	TRBV7-9	TRBD2	CASSDSGSRVETQYF	TGTGCCAGCAGCGATAGCGGGAGTCGTGTGGAGACCCAGTACTTC
many	TRBJ2-1	TRBV20-1	NA	CSAGRGYNEQFF	TGCAGTGCTGGGCGGGGTTACAATGAGCAGTTCTTC
NA	TRBJ2-7	TRBV20-1	TRBD2	CSARETGRASYEQYF	TGCAGTGCTAGAGAGACCGGGAGGGCCTCTTACGAGCAGTACTTC
few	TRBJ1-2	TRBV5-1	TRBD1	CASSLARYSQDRGYGYTF	TGCGCCAGCAGCTTGGCCAGGTACTCTCAGGACAGGGGATATGGCTACACCTTC
many	TRBJ2-1	TRBV11-2	TRBD2	CASSSGTSGYNEQFF	TGTGCCAGCAGCTCCGGGACTAGCGGATACAATGAGCAGTTCTTC
NA	TRBJ2-2	TRBV10-3	NA	CAIRWNTGELFF	TGTGCCATCAGGTGGAACACCGGGGAGCTGTTTTTT
NA	TRBJ2-7	TRBV6-5	NA	CASSYSAGYEQYF	TGTGCCAGCAGTTACTCGGCCGGGTACGAGCAGTACTTC
NA	TRBJ1-2	TRBV5-1	TRBD1	CASSLGQGASYGYTF	TGCGCCAGCAGCTTGGGGCAGGGGGCCAGCTATGGCTACACCTTC
few	TRBJ2-3	TRBV6-5	TRBD1	CASSSTGRTDTQYF	TGTGCCAGCAGTTCGACAGGGCGCACAGATACGCAGTATTTT
few	TRBJ2-3	TRBV7-2	NA	CASSPQAETFTDTQYF	TGTGCCAGCTCCCCCCAAGCGGAGACCTTCACAGATACGCAGTATTTT
NA	TRBJ1-2	TRBV5-5	NA	CASSLSRSLGGYTF	TGTGCCAGCAGCTTAAGCAGATCCCTAGGGGGCTACACCTTC
NA	TRBJ2-3	TRBV5-1	NA	CASSLEERTDTQYF	TGCGCCAGCAGCTTGGAGGAGCGGACAGATACGCAGTATTTT
NA	TRBJ1-5	TRBV7-8	NA	CASSPRYNQPQHF	TGTGCCAGCAGCCCTCGATATAATCAGCCCCAGCATTTT
NA	TRBJ1-2	TRBV6-5	TRBD1	CASCYSTGVYGYTF	TGTGCCAGCTGTTACTCGACAGGGGTCTATGGCTACACCTTC
NA	TRBJ2-3	TRBV20-1	TRBD2	CSARLAGRARTDTQYF	TGCAGTGCTAGATTAGCGGGGAGAGCCCGCACAGATACGCAGTATTTT
NA	TRBJ1-3	TRBV20-1	NA	CSAREFQGSGNTIYF	TGCAGTGCTAGAGAATTCCAGGGCTCTGGAAACACCATATATTTT
few	TRBJ1-2	TRBV20-1	TRBD1	CSASFQAGQANYGYTF	TGCAGTGCTAGTTTTCAGGCCGGACAGGCCAACTATGGCTACACCTTC
NA	TRBJ2-6	TRBV9	NA	CASSVEGSGANVLTF	TGTGCCAGCAGCGTAGAGGGCTCTGGGGCCAACGTCCTGACTTTC
NA	TRBJ2-3	TRBV20-1	NA	CSARMPSTDTQYF	TGCAGTGCTAGGATGCCCTCCACAGATACGCAGTATTTT
NA	TRBJ2-5	TRBV29-1	NA	CSVGRESRIETQYF	TGCAGCGTTGGCCGCGAGAGTAGAATTGAGACCCAGTACTTC
many	TRBJ2-1	TRBV20-1	NA	CSAPAVYRNSYNEQFF	TGCAGTGCCCCCGCAGTCTATCGGAACTCCTACAATGAGCAGTTCTTC
few	TRBJ2-3	TRBV12-3/TRBV12-4	TRBD2	CASSIWTSGIITTDTQYF	TGTGCCAGCTCCATTTGGACTAGCGGAATTATCACCACAGATACGCAGTATTTT
NA	TRBJ1-5	TRBV20-1	NA	CSAVLGGNQPQHF	TGCAGTGCTGTTCTAGGCGGCAATCAGCCCCAGCATTTT
NA	TRBJ2-3	TRBV20-1	NA	CSARETYSTDTQYF	TGCAGTGCTAGAGAAACCTATAGCACAGATACGCAGTATTTT
NA	TRBJ2-3	TRBV7-2	NA	CASSLLRGVSTDTQYF	TGTGCCAGCAGCTTACTGCGGGGAGTGAGCACAGATACGCAGTATTTT
NA	TRBJ1-1	TRBV20-1	NA	CSAPGQGLNTEAFF	TGCAGTGCCCCTGGGCAGGGGCTGAACACTGAAGCTTTCTTT
NA	TRBJ2-4	TRBV28	TRBD1	CASSLPGTGLNIQYF	TGTGCCAGCAGTTTACCCGGGACAGGCCTAAACATTCAGTACTTC
NA	TRBJ2-7	TRBV2	NA	CASSAGEQYF	TGTGCCAGCAGCGCAGGGGAGCAGTACTTC
NA	TRBJ2-6	TRBV7-6	TRBD1	CASSLMGRDRGDTGANVLTF	TGTGCCAGCAGCTTAATGGGCCGGGACAGGGGAGATACTGGGGCCAACGTCCTGACTTTC
few	TRBJ1-4	TRBV6-5	NA	CASSYSRDQGEKLFF	TGTGCCAGCAGTTACTCCCGAGACCAGGGTGAAAAACTGTTTTTT
NA	TRBJ2-5	TRBV15	NA	CATSREEVQETQYF	TGTGCCACCAGCAGAGAAGAGGTCCAAGAGACCCAGTACTTC
NA	TRBJ1-1	TRBV25-1	TRBD1	CASRQGVMNTEAFF	TGTGCCAGCAGACAGGGGGTCATGAACACTGAAGCTTTCTTT
NA	TRBJ1-2	TRBV20-1	NA	CSAIYTGYTF	TGCAGTGCTATTTACACAGGCTACACCTTC
NA	TRBJ1-1	TRBV5-1	NA	CASSLRQGKAFF	TGCGCCAGCAGCTTGCGGCAGGGGAAAGCTTTCTTT
NA	TRBJ2-2	TRBV12-3/TRBV12-4	NA	CASLWAGELFF	TGTGCCAGCCTCTGGGCCGGGGAGCTGTTTTTT
once	TRBJ1-4	TRBV2	NA	CASSEGIGPGKLFF	TGTGCCAGCAGTGAAGGGATCGGGCCGGGAAAACTGTTTTTT
NA	TRBJ1-1	TRBV20-1	NA	CSVKQSSTEAFF	TGCAGTGTGAAACAGAGTTCCACTGAAGCTTTCTTT
few	TRBJ1-1	TRBV5-1	NA	CASSPVGENTEAFF	TGCGCCAGCAGCCCGGTGGGGGAGAACACTGAAGCTTTCTTT
many	TRBJ1-4	TRBV12-3/TRBV12-4	NA	CASSFQGLNEKLFF	TGTGCCAGCAGTTTTCAAGGACTTAATGAAAAACTGTTTTTT
NA	TRBJ2-5	TRBV12-3/TRBV12-4	TRBD1	CASSGRGHVGETQYF	TGTGCCAGCAGCGGCAGGGGGCATGTGGGGGAGACCCAGTACTTC
NA	TRBJ2-5	TRBV20-1	TRBD2	CSASAGLVSETQYF	TGCAGTGCTAGTGCGGGACTAGTTTCGGAGACCCAGTACTTC
NA	TRBJ2-1	TRBV7-9	NA	CASSLVQGVDEQFF	TGTGCCAGCAGCCTAGTGCAGGGAGTGGATGAGCAGTTCTTC
NA	TRBJ2-2	TRBV7-3	TRBD2	CASSSRTSGLNTGELFF	TGTGCCAGCAGCTCGAGGACTAGCGGCCTCAACACCGGGGAGCTGTTTTTT
NA	TRBJ1-2	TRBV4-1	TRBD1	CASSEGQAGRGYTF	TGCGCCAGCAGCGAAGGACAGGCCGGGAGGGGCTACACCTTC
NA	TRBJ2-5	TRBV2	TRBD1	CASLDRGETQYF	TGTGCCAGTCTCGACAGGGGAGAGACCCAGTACTTC
NA	TRBJ2-7	TRBV4-1	NA	CASSQTGLKGYEQYF	TGCGCCAGCAGCCAAACGGGACTTAAAGGCTACGAGCAGTACTTC
NA	TRBJ2-7	TRBV20-1	NA	CSARGPGWYSYEQYF	TGCAGTGCTCGCGGCCCGGGGTGGTACTCCTACGAGCAGTACTTC
few	TRBJ1-1	TRBV7-2	NA	CASSLDGLRIEAFF	TGTGCCAGCAGCTTAGACGGGCTTCGGATTGAAGCTTTCTTT
NA	TRBJ2-1	TRBV10-3	NA	CAIGSSSYNEQFF	TGTGCCATCGGATCAAGCTCCTACAATGAGCAGTTCTTC
few	TRBJ2-5	TRBV28	TRBD2	CASSFGGRAGKETQYF	TGTGCCAGCAGTTTTGGAGGGAGGGCCGGGAAAGAGACCCAGTACTTC